The subject of this entry is one T cell receptor beta chain. Its antigen is as yet unknown. The ends were cut back, 3 bases at V and 2 bases at J, with 10 bases in the middle. The CDR3 is made up of 14 amino acids. The germline V gene has CDR1 SGHNT and CDR2 YENEEA. This record belongs to a study of T cells in localized non-small cell lung cancer. This table comes from immunoSEQ multiplex PCR, and its TCRdb copy is limited to in-frame clones, with some not included. The sample has 2,500 to 3,000 clones; 20% to 25% are singletons. Study results and limitations: Higher blood T cell density tracked longer overall survival. Adjacent lung held a median roughly 60 of the top 100 tumor clones. The highest T cell clonality was in uninvolved adjacent lung, above tumor.

The chain carries TRBV11-3 and TRBJ1-2; no reliable D call. Here the sequenced sample was lung tumor tissue, taken before any cancer treatment. The receptor's source is a man aged 35 to 69 with stage III lung adenocarcinoma. The CDR3 region is CASSLGSRNYGYTF. The CDR3, as DNA: TGTGCCAGCAGCTTGGGTAGTCGGAACTATGGCTACACCTTC. Drawing the rest from reference TRBV11-3 and TRBJ1-2, the complete variable domain is EAGVVQSPRYKIIEKKQPVAFWCNPISGHNTLYWYLQNLGQGPELLIRYENEEAVDDSQLPKDRFSAERLKGVDSTLKIQPAELGDSAVYLCASSLGSRNYGYTFGSGTRLTVV.